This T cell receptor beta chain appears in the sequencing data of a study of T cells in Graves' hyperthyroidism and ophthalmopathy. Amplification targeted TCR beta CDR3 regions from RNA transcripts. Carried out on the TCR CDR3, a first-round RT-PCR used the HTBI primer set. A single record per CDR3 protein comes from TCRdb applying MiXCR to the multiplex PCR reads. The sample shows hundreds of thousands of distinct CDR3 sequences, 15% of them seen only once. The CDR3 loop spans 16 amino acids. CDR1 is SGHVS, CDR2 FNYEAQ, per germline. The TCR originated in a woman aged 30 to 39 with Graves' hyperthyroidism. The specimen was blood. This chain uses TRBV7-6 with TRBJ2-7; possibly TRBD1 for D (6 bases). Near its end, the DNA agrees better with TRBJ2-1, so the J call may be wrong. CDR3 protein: CASSLSPDSSSYEQFF. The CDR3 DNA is TGTGCCAGCAGCTTAAGCCCGGACAGTTCCTCCTACGAGCAGTTCTTC.